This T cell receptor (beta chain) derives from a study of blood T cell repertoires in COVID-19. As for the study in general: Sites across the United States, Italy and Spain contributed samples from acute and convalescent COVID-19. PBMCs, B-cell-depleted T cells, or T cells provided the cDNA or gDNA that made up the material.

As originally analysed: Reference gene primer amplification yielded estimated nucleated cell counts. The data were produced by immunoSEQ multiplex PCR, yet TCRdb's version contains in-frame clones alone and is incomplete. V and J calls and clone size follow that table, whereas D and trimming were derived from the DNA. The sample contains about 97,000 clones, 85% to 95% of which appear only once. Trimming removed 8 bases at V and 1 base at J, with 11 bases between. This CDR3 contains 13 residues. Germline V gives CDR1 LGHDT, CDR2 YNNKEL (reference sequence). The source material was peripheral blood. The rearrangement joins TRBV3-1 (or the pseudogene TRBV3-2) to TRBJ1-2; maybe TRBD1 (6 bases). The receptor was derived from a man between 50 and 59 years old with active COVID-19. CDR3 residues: CASQSGDNYGYTF. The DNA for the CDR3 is TGTGCCAGCCAATCAGGGGATAACTATGGCTACACCTTC.